The clone carrying this T cell receptor beta chain has just a few counts. As yet, its antigen is unknown. This entry is derived from a study of T cell repertoires in cytomegalovirus infection. Across the whole study: Signatures in public TCR beta sequences pointed to both CMV infection and matching HLA type.

The study, taken as a whole, reports: Carriage of CMV together with the relevant HLA was identifiable through cumulative public TCR beta family frequency. Ex vivo responses were dominated by HLA-C-restricted CMV-specific TCR beta clonotypes.

Using its own MiXCR run on the reads, TCRdb lists one record per CDR3 protein. Of 100,000 to 150,000 distinct CDR3 sequences listed, 24% are singletons. CDR3 length: 19 amino acids. CDR1 and CDR2 from the germline V gene are LNHDA and SQIVND (reference sequence). With 2 bases clipped from V and 1 base from J, the junction kept 12 bases outside the gene matches. This clonotype was obtained from a human donor in good health (CMV status not recorded). Some clones in this sample may be carry-over from other donors' samples. The sequencing sample was made of PBMCs, sequenced either directly or after in vitro stimulation (not recorded which). The rearrangement links TRBV19 to TRBJ2-1; the match to TRBD2 covers 9 bases. CDR3 sequence reads: CASSIPWLAGTGSYNEQFF. CDR3 nucleotides: TGTGCCAGTAGTATACCCTGGCTAGCGGGGACCGGATCCTACAATGAGCAGTTCTTC.